This T cell receptor (beta chain) was found in a study of blood T cell repertoires in COVID-19. In the study's own analysis: Amplifying reference gene primers gave estimates of nucleated cell counts. The table came from immunoSEQ multiplex PCR; TCRdb's copy has only in-frame clones and leaves some out. V and J calls and clone size are those listed in that table; D and trimming were worked out from the DNA. The sample holds 250,000 or so clones, more than 65% seen once. V was trimmed by 0 bases and J by 4 bases, leaving 11 bases between them. The CDR3 contains 15 residues. Germline V lookup: CDR1 SGHNT, CDR2 YYREEE (reference sequence).

The TCR comes from a man aged 45-65 years who had recovered from COVID-19. Sequenced: PBMCs or T cells enriched from blood (not recorded which). This chain connects TRBV5-4 to TRBJ1-5, with D perhaps TRBD1 (6 bases). The CDR3 here is CASSLERGLNQPQHF. DNA of the CDR3: TGTGCCAGCAGCTTGGAGCGGGGGCTGAATCAGCCCCAGCATTTT.